This T cell receptor (beta chain) was recorded in a study of blood T cell repertoires in COVID-19. Study at large: Both acute and convalescent COVID-19 samples were obtained from the United States, Italy and Spain.

The CDR3 contains 15 residues. Germline CDR1 WNHNN, CDR2 SYGVQD (reference sequence). The V end was cut by 3 bases, the J end by 0 bases, with 9 bases between. Per the study methods: Reference gene primers were amplified, and this amplification served to estimate nucleated cell counts. The protocol was immunoSEQ multiplex PCR, while the TCRdb copy is restricted to in-frame clones and leaves out a portion. For V, J and clone size, that table is used; D and trimming come from the DNA. Found here are some 150,000 clones, 87% of them singletons; the top ten hold roughly 4%. The source of this sequence is a woman aged 55-70 years with active or convalescent COVID-19. The V gene is TRBV10-1, the J gene TRBJ1-5, with D possibly TRBD1 on 6 matching bases. The sample taken for sequencing was peripheral blood. The CDR3 DNA sequence: TGCGCCAGCAGTGATCGGGGACATAGCAATCAGCCCCAGCATTTT. It encodes CASSDRGHSNQPQHF.